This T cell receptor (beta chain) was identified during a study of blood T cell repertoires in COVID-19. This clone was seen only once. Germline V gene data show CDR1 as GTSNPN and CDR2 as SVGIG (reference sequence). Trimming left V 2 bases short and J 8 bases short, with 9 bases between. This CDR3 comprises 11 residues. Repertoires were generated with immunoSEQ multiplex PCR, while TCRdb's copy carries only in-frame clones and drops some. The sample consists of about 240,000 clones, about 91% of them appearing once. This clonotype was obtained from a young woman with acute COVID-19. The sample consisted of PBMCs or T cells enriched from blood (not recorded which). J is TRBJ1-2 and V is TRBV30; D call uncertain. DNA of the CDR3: TGTGCCTGGAGTCCCGTTGAGGGCTACACCTTC. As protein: CAWSPVEGYTF.